Below, 3 T cell receptor beta chains from the same sample are listed, as sequenced in a study of T cells in Graves' hyperthyroidism and ophthalmopathy. Using RNA transcripts as the source, TCR beta CDR3 regions were amplified. Initially, a first-round RT-PCR of the TCR CDR3 employed the HTBI primer set. TCRdb re-analysed the multiplex PCR reads in MiXCR, keeping a single row per CDR3 protein. The sample holds around 290,000 distinct CDR3 sequences, 17% seen once. The sample was blood. These TCRs come from a woman between 55 and 75 years old with Graves' ophthalmopathy.

This clonotype was observed at least ten times. The gene calls are TRBV5-5 and TRBJ2-5, with D unresolved. The CDR3 sequence is 14 residues long. In germline, CDR1 is SGHKS, CDR2 YYEKEE (reference sequence). V lost 2 bases and J 3 bases, leaving 11 bases between the germline ends. The CDR3 DNA reads TGTGCCAGCAGCTTTCAAGGGCCTAAAGAGACCCAGTACTTC. Translated, it gives CASSFQGPKETQYF.

Ten or more counts support this clonotype. This chain links TRBV6-2 or TRBV6-3 with TRBJ1-2; no firm D call. CDR1 and CDR2 (germline): MNHEY, SVGEGT. The CDR3 runs to 14 residues. Trimming shortened V by 3 bases and J by 9 bases, and 17 bases separated the two germline ends. CDR3: CASSYWREPRSYTF. The CDR3, as DNA: TGTGCCAGCAGTTATTGGAGGGAGCCGCGGAGCTACACCTTC.

This clonotype was recorded at least ten times. The V call is TRBV12-3 or TRBV12-4, the J call TRBJ1-3; D ambiguous. The CDR3 totals 15 residues. Trimming cost V 6 bases and J 0 bases, with 12 bases left between them. DNA of the CDR3: TGTGCCAGCAGGATTGACTGGAGCTCTGGAAACACCATATATTTT. Translating it yields CASRIDWSSGNTIYF.